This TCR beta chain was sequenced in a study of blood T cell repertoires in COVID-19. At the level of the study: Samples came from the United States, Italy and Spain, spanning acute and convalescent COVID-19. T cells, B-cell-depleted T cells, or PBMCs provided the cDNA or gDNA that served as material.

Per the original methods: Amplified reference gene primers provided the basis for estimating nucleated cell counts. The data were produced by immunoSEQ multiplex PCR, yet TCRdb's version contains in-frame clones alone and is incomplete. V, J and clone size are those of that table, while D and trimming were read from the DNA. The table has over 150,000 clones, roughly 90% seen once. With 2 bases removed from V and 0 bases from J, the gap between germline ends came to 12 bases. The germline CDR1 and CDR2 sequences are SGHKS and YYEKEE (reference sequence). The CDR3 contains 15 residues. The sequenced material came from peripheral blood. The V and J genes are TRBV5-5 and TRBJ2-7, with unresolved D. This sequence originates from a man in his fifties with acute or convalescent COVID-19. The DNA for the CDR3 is TGTGCCAGCAGCTTTTCGCCGGTAAGCTCCTACGAGCAGTACTTC. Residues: CASSFSPVSSYEQYF.